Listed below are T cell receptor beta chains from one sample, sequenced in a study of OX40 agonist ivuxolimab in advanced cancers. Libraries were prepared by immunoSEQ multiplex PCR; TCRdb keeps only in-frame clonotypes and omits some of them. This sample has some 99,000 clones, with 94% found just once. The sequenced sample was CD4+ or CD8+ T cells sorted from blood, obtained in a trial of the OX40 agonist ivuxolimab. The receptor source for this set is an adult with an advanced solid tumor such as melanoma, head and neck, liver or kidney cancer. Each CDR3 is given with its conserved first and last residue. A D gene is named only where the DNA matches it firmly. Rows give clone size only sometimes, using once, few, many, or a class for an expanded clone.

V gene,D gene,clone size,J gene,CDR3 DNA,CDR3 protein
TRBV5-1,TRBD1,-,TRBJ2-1,TGCGCCACCCATCCGGGACAGAACTACAATGAGCAGTTCTTC,CATHPGQNYNEQFF
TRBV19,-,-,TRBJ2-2,TGTGCCAGTAGCCTTGACATAAACACCGGGGAGCTGTTTTTT,CASSLDINTGELFF
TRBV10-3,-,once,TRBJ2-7,TGTGCCATCAGTGAGTTGGTTTGGGGCCGGGGCTCCTACGAGCAGTACTTC,CAISELVWGRGSYEQYF
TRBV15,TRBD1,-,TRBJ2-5,TGTGCCACCGCCCGGGCGGACAGGGGTCTTCAAGAGACCCAGTACTTC,CATARADRGLQETQYF
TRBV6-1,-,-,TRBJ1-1,TGTGCCAGCATCCGAACAGGGAGCACTGAAGCTTTCTTT,CASIRTGSTEAFF
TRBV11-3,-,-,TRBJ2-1,TGTGCCAGCAGCTTAGGACGTCGTTCCAATGAGCAGTTCTTC,CASSLGRRSNEQFF
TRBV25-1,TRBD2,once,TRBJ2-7,TGTGCCAGCAGTGAGGGGGGCGGGAGGGCCATCGTTGAGCAGTACTTC,CASSEGGGRAIVEQYF
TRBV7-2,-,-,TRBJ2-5,TGTGCCAGCAGCTTAAGGGACGGACGAGGGACCCAGTACTTC,CASSLRDGRGTQYF
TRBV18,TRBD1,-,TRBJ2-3,TGTGCCAGCTCACCTGGGACAGGGATCGCAGATACGCAGTATTTT,CASSPGTGIADTQYF
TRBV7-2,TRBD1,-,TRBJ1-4,TGTGCCAGCAGCTTAACTTCGACAGGGACTAATGAAAAACTGTTTTTT,CASSLTSTGTNEKLFF
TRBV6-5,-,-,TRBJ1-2,TGTGCCAGCAGTTCACGCCCCTATGGCTACACCTTC,CASSSRPYGYTF
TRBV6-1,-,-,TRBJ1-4,TGTGCCAGCAGTGCGGACGGAAAACTGTTTTTT,CASSADGKLFF
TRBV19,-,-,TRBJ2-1,TGTGCCAGTAGTATTGAGGTCTTCTCCTACAATGAGCAGTTCTTC,CASSIEVFSYNEQFF
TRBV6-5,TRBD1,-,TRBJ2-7,TGTGCCACCGGCGGGACAGGGTGGTTCGAGCAGTACTTC,CATGGTGWFEQYF
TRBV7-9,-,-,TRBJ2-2,TGTGCCAGCAGTTGGACTCAGGGACGCGCCGGGGAGCTGTTTTTT,CASSWTQGRAGELFF
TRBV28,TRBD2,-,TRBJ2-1,TGTGCCAGCAGTTCGACTAGCGGGAGCAATGAGCAGTTCTTC,CASSSTSGSNEQFF
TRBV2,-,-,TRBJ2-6,TGTGCCAGCAAGGCTTCGACGTTTATTAGGTCCGGGGCCAACGTCCTGACTTTC,CASKASTFIRSGANVLTF
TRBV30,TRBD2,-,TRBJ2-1,TGTGCCTGGAGTATAGGGGGCGGGAGGGCCCTCAATGAGCAGTTCTTC,CAWSIGGGRALNEQFF
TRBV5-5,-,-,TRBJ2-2,TGTGCCAGCACCACAGGGTTGAACACCGGGGAGCTGTTTTTT,CASTTGLNTGELFF
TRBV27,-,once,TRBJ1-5,TGTGCCAGCAGTTTAAATAGAAACAATCAGCCCCAGCATTTT,CASSLNRNNQPQHF
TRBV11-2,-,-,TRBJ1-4,TGTGCCAGCAGCCGGAGTTCGGGAGGTACAACTAATGAAAAACTGTTTTTT,CASSRSSGGTTNEKLFF
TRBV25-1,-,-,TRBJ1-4,TGTGCCAGCAGTCCTTGGGAGGGCTCGGAGGAAAAACTGTTTTTT,CASSPWEGSEEKLFF
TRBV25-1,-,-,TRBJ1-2,TGTGCCAGCAGTGAGCCAGGGAACTATGGCTACACCTTC,CASSEPGNYGYTF
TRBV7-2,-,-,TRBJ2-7,TGTGCCAGCAGCCCATGGACACCCTCCTACGAGCAGTACTTC,CASSPWTPSYEQYF
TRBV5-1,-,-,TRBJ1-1,TGCGCCAGCAGCTTGGGGGAAGGGTGGGATACTGAAGCTTTCTTT,CASSLGEGWDTEAFF
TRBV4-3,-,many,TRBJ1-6,TGCGCCAGCAGATGGACAGAAAGAGACTATTCACCCCTCCACTTT,CASRWTERDYSPLHF
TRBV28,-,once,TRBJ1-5,TGTGCCAGCAGTTTTCTTTATCAGCCCCAGCATTTT,CASSFLYQPQHF
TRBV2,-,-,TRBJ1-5,TGTGCCAGCAGTGAAATCTCGGCACATCAGCCCCAGCATTTT,CASSEISAHQPQHF
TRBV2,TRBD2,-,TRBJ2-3,TGTGCCAGCAGAGCCGGGACTAACACAGATACGCAGTATTTT,CASRAGTNTDTQYF
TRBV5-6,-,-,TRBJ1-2,TGTGCCAGCAGCTTGGGGGCACATAACTATGGCTACACCTTC,CASSLGAHNYGYTF
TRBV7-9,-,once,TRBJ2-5,TGTGCCAGCAGCTCCCAGGGAGAGACCCAGTACTTC,CASSSQGETQYF
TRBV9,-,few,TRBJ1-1,TGTGCCAGCAGCGTAGATGGCAGGGAGGGCACTGAAGCTTTCTTT,CASSVDGREGTEAFF
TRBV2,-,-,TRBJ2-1,TGTGCCAGCAGTGAAGGGGGTAGGGGTTACCTTTCTGAGCAGTTCTTC,CASSEGGRGYLSEQFF
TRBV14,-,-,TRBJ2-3,TGTGCCAGCAGCCACTCTGGAGTAGATACGCAGTATTTT,CASSHSGVDTQYF
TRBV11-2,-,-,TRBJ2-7,TGTGCCAGCAGCTTAGGGGACGGCTCCTACGAGCAGTACTTC,CASSLGDGSYEQYF
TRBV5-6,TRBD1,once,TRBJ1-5,TGTGCCAGCAGCTTGAGGGGGACAGCTAGCAATCAGCCCCAGCATTTT,CASSLRGTASNQPQHF
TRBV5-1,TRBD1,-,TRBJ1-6,TGCGCCAGCAGCCTCATCGGGACAGCGAGCTCCTATAATTCACCCCTCCACTTT,CASSLIGTASSYNSPLHF
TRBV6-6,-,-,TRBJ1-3,TGTGCCAGCACGGGGTTATTCTCTGGAAACACCATATATTTT,CASTGLFSGNTIYF
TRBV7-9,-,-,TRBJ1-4,TGTGCCAGCAGCGAATTGAGGAGGGCTAATGAAAAACTGTTTTTT,CASSELRRANEKLFF
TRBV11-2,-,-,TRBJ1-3,TGTGCCAGCAGCTTGGTCAGGGCCCTACTCTCTGGAAACACCATATATTTT,CASSLVRALLSGNTIYF
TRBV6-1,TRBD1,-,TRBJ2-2,TGTGCCAGCAGTGGAGCCGGGACAGGGAACACCGGGGAGCTGTTTTTT,CASSGAGTGNTGELFF
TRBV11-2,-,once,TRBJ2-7,TGTGCCAGCAGCTCAAGAGGGTTCCCTTCGGAAGAGCAGTACTTC,CASSSRGFPSEEQYF
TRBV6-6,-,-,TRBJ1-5,TGTGCCAGCAGTACCCTAGGGAGGGGGGGCAATCAGCCCCAGCATTTT,CASSTLGRGGNQPQHF
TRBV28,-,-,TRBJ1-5,TGTGCCAGCACCAGAGGCCGGGTTGGCAATCAGCCCCAGCATTTT,CASTRGRVGNQPQHF
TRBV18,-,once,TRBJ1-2,TGTGCCAGCTCAAATTCGGGGGACTATGGCTACACCTTC,CASSNSGDYGYTF
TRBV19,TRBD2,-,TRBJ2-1,TGTGCCAGTAGTACCTCTTGGCCCCGAAGCGGGATGAACAATGAGCAGTTCTTC,CASSTSWPRSGMNNEQFF
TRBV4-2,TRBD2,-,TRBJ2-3,TGTGCCAGCAGCCAAGATCCCAGCGGGAGGACAGATACGCAGTATTTT,CASSQDPSGRTDTQYF
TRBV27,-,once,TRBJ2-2,TGTGCCAGCCGAGGGGACACGAACACCGGGGAGCTGTTTTTT,CASRGDTNTGELFF
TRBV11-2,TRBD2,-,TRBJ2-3,TGTGCCAGCAGCTTCACTAGCGGGGGAACAGATACGCAGTATTTT,CASSFTSGGTDTQYF
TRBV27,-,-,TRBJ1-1,TGTGCCAGCAGCGTAAGGTATCCGAACACTGAAGCTTTCTTT,CASSVRYPNTEAFF
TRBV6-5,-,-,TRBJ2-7,TGTGCCAGCAGTTACGGAGGGGCCCTCTCCTACGAGCAGTACTTC,CASSYGGALSYEQYF
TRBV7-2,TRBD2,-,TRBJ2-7,TGTGCCAGCAGCTCACCGCGAGCGGGAGTCTCCGAGCAGTACTTC,CASSSPRAGVSEQYF
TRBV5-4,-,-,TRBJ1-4,TGTGCCAGCAGCTTCGGCAGGGAGCCTGAAAAACTGTTTTTT,CASSFGREPEKLFF
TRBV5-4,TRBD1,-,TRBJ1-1,TGTGCCAGCAGCTTTGACAGGGGTTCGGGTGCTTTCTTT,CASSFDRGSGAFF